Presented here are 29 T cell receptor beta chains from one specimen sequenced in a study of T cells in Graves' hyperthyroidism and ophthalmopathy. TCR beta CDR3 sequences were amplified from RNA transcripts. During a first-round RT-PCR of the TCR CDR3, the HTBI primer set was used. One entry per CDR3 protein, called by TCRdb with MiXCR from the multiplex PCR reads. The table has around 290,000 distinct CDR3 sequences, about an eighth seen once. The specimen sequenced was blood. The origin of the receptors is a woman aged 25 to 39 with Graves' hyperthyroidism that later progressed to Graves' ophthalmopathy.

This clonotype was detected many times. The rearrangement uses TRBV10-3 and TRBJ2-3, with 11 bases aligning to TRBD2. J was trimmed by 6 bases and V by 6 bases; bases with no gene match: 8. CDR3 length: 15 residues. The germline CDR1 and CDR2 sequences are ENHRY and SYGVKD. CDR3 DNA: TGTGCCATCAGAGCTACTAGCGGGAGCTTTGATACGCAGTATTTT. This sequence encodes CAIRATSGSFDTQYF.

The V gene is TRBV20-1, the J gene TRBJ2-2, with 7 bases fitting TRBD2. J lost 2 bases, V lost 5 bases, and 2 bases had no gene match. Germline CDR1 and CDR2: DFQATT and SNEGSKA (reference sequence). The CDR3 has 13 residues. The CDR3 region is CSAPTSNTGELFF. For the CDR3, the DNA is TGCAGTGCTCCGACTAGCAACACCGGGGAGCTGTTTTTT.

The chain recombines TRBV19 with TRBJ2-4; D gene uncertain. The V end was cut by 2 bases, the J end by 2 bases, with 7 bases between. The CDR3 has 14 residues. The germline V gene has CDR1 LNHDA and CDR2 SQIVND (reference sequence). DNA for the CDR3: TGTGCCAGTAGTATATTGGGATCCAAAAACATTCAGTACTTC. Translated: CASSILGSKNIQYF. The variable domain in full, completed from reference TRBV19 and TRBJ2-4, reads DGGITQSPKYLFRKEGQNVTLSCEQNLNHDAMYWYRQDPGQGLRLIYYSQIVNDFQKGDIAEGYSVSREKKESFPLTVTSAQKNPTAFYLCASSILGSKNIQYFGAGTRLSVL.

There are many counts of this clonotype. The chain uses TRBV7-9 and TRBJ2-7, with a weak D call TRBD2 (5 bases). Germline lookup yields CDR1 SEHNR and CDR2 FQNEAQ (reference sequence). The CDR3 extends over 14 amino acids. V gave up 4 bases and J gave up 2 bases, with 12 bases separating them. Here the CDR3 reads CASSSDLIPYEQYF. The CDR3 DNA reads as TGTGCCAGCAGCTCGGACTTAATCCCCTACGAGCAGTACTTC.

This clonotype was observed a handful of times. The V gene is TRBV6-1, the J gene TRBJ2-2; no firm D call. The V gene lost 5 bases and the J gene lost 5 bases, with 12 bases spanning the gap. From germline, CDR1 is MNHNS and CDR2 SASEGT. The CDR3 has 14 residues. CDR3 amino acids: CASSKAGRTGELFF. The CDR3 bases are TGTGCCAGCAGTAAGGCAGGACGGACCGGGGAGCTGTTTTTT.

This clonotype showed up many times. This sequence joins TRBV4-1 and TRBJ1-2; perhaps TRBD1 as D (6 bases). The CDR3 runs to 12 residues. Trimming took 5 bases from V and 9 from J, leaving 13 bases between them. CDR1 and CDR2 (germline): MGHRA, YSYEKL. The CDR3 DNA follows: TGCGCCAGCAGCTTGGGGGCAGAACGCTACACCTTC. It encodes CASSLGAERYTF.

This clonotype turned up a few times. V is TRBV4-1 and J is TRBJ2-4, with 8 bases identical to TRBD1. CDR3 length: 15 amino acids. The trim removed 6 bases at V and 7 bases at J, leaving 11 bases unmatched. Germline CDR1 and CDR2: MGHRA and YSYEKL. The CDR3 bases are TGCGCCAGCAGTCCGCCGACAGGGGACCAGAACATTCAGTACTTC. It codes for CASSPPTGDQNIQYF.

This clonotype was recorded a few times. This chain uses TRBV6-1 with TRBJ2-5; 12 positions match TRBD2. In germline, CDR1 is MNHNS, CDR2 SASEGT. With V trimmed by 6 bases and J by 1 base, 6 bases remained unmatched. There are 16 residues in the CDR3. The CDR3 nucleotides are TGTGCCAGCAGCCAGGGACTAGCGGGCTCCCAAGAGACCCAGTACTTC. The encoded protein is CASSQGLAGSQETQYF.

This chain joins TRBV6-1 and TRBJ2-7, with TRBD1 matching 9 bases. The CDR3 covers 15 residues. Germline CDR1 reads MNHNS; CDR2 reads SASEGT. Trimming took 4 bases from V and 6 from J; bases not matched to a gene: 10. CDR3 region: CASSGPGQGPGEQYF. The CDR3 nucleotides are TGTGCCAGCAGTGGGCCGGGACAGGGACCAGGCGAGCAGTACTTC.

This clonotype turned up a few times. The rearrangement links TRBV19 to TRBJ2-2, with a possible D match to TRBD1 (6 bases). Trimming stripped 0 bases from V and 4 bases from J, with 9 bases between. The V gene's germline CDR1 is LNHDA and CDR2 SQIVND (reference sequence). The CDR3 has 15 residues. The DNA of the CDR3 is TGTGCCAGTAGTATAGAGGGCAGGGGCACCGGGGAGCTGTTTTTT. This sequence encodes CASSIEGRGTGELFF.

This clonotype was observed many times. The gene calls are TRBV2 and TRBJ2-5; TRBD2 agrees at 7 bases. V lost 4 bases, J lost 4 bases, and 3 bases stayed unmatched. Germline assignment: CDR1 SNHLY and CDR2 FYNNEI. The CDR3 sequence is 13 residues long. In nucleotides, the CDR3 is TGTGCCAGCAGTGGGGGCGGGGGAGAGACCCAGTACTTC. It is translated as CASSGGGGETQYF.

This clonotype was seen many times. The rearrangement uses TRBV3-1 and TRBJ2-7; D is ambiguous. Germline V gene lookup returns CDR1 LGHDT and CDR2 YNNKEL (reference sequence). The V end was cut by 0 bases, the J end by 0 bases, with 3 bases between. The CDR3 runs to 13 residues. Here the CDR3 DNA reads TGTGCCAGCAGCCAAGAATTCTCCTACGAGCAGTACTTC. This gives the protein CASSQEFSYEQYF.

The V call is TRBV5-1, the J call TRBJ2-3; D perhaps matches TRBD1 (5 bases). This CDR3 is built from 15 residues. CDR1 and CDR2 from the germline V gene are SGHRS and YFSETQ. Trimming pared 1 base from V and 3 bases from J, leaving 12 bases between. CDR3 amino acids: CASSLSQGRTDTQYF. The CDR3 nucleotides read TGCGCCAGCAGCTTGTCTCAGGGCCGGACAGATACGCAGTATTTT.

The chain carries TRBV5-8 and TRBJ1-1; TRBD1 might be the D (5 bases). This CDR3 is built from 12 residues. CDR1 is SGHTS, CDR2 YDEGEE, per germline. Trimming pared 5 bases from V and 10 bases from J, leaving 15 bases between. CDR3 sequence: CASSRRGRGAFF. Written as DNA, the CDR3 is TGTGCCAGCAGTCGCCGGGGCCGCGGAGCTTTCTTT.

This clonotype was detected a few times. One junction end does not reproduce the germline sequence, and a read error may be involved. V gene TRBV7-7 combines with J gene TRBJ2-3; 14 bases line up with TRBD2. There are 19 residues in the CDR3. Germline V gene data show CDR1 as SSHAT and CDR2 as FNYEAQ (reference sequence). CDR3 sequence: CASSLIGTSGGTSTDTQYF. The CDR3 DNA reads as TGTGCTAGCAGCTTAATCGGGACTAGCGGGGGCACTAGCACAGATACGCAGTATTTT.

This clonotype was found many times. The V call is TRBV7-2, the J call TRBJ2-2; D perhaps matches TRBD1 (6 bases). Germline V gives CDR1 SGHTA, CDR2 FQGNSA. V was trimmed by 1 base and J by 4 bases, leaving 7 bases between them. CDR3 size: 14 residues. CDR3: CASSLVRGTGELFF. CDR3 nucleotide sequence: TGTGCCAGCAGCTTAGTCAGGGGCACCGGGGAGCTGTTTTTT.

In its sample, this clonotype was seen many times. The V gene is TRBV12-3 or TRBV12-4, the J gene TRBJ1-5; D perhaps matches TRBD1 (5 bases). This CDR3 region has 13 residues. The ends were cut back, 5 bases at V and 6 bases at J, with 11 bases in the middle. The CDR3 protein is CASSEGNGQPQHF. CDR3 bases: TGTGCCAGCAGTGAGGGGAATGGTCAGCCCCAGCATTTT.

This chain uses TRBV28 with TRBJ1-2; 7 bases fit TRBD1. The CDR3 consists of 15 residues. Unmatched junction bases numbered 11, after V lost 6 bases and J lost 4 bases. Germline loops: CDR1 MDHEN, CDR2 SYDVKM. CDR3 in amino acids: CASRTTGDSGYGYTF. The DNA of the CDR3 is TGTGCCAGCAGAACAACAGGGGATTCGGGCTATGGCTACACCTTC.

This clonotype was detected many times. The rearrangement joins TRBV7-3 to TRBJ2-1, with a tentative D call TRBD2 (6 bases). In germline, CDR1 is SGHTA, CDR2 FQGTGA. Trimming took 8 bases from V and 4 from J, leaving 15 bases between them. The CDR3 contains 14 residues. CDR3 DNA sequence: TGTGCCAGCGAGGCAGAAGGAGGGTACAATGAGCAGTTCTTC. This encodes CASEAEGGYNEQFF.

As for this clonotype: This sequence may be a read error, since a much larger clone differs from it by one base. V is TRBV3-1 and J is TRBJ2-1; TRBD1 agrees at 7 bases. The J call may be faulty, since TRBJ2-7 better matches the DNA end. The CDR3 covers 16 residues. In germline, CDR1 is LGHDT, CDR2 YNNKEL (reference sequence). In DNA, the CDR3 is TGTGCCAGCAGCCCCTCAGGGGGACATGGTTACAATGAGCAGTACTTC. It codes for CASSPSGGHGYNEQYF.

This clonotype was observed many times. Written as DNA, the CDR3 is TGTGCCAGCAGCTTAGACACCTTCTCCTACAATGAGCAGTTCTTC. Amino acid sequence: CASSLDTFSYNEQFF. The chain uses TRBV7-8 and TRBJ2-1; D is undetermined. CDR3 length: 15 amino acids. V was shortened by 1 base and J by 0 bases, with 7 bases between the two germline ends. CDR1 SGHVS and CDR2 FQNEAQ come from the germline V gene.

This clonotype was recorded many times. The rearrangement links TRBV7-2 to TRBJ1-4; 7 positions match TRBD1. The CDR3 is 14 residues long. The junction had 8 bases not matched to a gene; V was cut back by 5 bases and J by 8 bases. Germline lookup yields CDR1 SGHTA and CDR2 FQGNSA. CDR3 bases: TGTGCCAGCAGCCTATCAGGGGGGGGGGAAAAACTGTTTTTT. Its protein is CASSLSGGGEKLFF. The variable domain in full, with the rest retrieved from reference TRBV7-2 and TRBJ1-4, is GAGVSQSPSNKVTEKGKDVELRCDPISGHTALYWYRQSLGQGLEFLIYFQGNSAPDKSGLPSDRFSAERTGGSVSTLTIQRTQQEDSAVYLCASSLSGGGEKLFFGSGTQLSVL.

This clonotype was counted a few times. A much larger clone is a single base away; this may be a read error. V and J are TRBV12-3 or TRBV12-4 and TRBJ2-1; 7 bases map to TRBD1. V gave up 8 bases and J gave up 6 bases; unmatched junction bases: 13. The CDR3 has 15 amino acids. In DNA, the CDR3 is TGTGCCAGCGGGCCAGACAGGGCAGGGAGCAATGAGCAGTTCTTC. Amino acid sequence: CASGPDRAGSNEQFF.

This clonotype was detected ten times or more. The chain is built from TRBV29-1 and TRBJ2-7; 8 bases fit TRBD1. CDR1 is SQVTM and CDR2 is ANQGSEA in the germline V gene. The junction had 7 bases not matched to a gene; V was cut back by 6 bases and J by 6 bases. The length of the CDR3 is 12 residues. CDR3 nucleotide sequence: TGCAGCGTGGGACAGGTGGGGGGCGAGCAGTACTTC. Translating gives CSVGQVGGEQYF.

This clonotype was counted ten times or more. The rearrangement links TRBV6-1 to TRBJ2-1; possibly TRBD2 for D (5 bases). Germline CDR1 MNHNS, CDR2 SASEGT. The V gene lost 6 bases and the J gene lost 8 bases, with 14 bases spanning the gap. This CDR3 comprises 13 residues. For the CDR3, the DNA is TGTGCCAGCAGGGACGGAGGATTGGATGAGCAGTTCTTC. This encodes CASRDGGLDEQFF.

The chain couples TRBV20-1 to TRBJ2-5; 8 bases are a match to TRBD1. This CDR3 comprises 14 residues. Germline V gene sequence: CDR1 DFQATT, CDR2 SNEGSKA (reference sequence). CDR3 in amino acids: CSWARGQVKETQYF. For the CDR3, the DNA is TGCAGCTGGGCCCGGGGACAGGTGAAAGAGACCCAGTACTTC.

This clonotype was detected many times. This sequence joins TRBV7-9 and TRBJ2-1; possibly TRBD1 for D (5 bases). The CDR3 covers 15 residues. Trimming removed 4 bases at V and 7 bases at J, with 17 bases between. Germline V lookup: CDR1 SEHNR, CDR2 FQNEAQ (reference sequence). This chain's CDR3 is CASSYGFTGRNEQFF. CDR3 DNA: TGTGCCAGCAGCTACGGGTTTACAGGTAGGAATGAGCAGTTCTTC.

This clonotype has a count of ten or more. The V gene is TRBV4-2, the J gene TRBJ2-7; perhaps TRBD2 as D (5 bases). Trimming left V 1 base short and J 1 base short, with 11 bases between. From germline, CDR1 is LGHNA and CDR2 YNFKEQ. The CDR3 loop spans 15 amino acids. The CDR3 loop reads CASSQAEDLSYEQYF. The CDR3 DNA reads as TGTGCCAGCAGCCAAGCGGAGGACTTGTCCTACGAGCAGTACTTC.

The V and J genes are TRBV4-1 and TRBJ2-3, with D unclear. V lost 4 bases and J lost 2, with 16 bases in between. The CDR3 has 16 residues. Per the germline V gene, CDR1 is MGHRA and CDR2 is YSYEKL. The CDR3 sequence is CASSRSPGPNTDTQYF. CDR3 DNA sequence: TGCGCCAGCAGCCGGAGCCCGGGCCCGAACACAGATACGCAGTATTTT.